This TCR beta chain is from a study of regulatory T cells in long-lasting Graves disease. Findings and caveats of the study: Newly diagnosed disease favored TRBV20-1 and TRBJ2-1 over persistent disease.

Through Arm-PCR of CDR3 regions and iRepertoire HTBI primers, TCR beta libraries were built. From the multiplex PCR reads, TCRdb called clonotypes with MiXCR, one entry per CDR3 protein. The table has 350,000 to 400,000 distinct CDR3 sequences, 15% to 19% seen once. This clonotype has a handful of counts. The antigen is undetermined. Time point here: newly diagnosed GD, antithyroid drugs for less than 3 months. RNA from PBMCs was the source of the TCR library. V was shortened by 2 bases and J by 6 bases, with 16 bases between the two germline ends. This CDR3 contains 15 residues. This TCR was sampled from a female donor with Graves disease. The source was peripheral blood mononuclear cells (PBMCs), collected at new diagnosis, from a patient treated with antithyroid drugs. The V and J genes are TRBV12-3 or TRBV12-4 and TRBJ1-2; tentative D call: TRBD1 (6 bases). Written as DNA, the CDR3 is TGTGCCAGCAGTTTAAACAGGGAGGGGAATGATGGCTACACCTTC. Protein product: CASSLNREGNDGYTF.